These 28 T cell receptor beta chains were all obtained from the same sample, sequenced in a study of T-cell reconstitution after alpha-beta-depleted transplantation in children. Unique molecular identifiers were built into the TCRbeta library. TCRdb called the PCR reads again in MiXCR, with one record for every CDR3 protein. Of around 450,000 distinct CDR3 sequences in the sample, roughly 43% were seen once. The sequencing here drew on PBMCs, taken before TCRalphabeta/CD19-depleted stem cell transplant. All receptors derive from a girl aged 2 to 10 with aplastic anemia, due to receive a stem cell transplant.

This clonotype turned up a few times. The chain carries TRBV20-1 and TRBJ1-5, with D maybe TRBD1 (5 bases). This CDR3 is built from 15 residues. Trimming removed 0 bases from V and 3 bases from J, with 12 bases in between. Germline-derived CDR1 and CDR2 are DFQATT and SNEGSKA (reference sequence). CDR3 nucleotide sequence: TGCAGTGCTAGAGATCTCGAAGGGGTCAATCAGCCCCAGCATTTT. This translates into CSARDLEGVNQPQHF.

This clonotype was observed at least ten times. The rearrangement joins TRBV5-1 to TRBJ2-5; D call uncertain. V dropped 0 bases and J dropped 0 bases, with 9 bases sitting between them. This CDR3 region has 15 residues. The germline CDR1 and CDR2 sequences are SGHRS and YFSETQ. The CDR3 loop is CASSLVANYQETQYF. The CDR3, as DNA: TGCGCCAGCAGCTTGGTTGCGAATTACCAAGAGACCCAGTACTTC.

This clonotype was recorded a few times. V and J are TRBV4-1 and TRBJ1-6, with D perhaps matching TRBD1 (6 bases). Germline-derived CDR1 and CDR2 are MGHRA and YSYEKL. CDR3 length: 14 amino acids. The V end lost 0 bases, the J end lost 7 bases, and 7 bases lay between the germline ends. This CDR3 reads CASSQERGNSPLHF. CDR3 in DNA: TGCGCCAGCAGCCAAGAAAGGGGGAATTCACCCCTCCACTTT.

The V gene is TRBV27, the J gene TRBJ1-4; 7 bases match TRBD1. Germline CDR1 MNHEY, CDR2 SMNVEV (reference sequence). The ends lost 6 bases at V and 8 bases at J; junction bases unmatched: 15. The CDR3 consists of 16 residues. The CDR3 DNA sequence: TGTGCCAGCAGCACCCGGCAGTACAGGGGAGTGGAAAAACTGTTTTTT. This codes for CASSTRQYRGVEKLFF.

This clonotype was seen more than once but under ten times. V gene TRBV21-1 combines with J gene TRBJ2-1; the table gives TRBD2 as D, unverified against the DNA. TRBV21-1 is given as a pseudogene. The CDR3 consists of 16 residues. This chain's CDR3 is CAIPDRTSGKYNEQFF. As DNA, the CDR3 is TGTGCCATCCCCGATCGGACTAGCGGGAAATACAATGAGCAGTTCTTC.

The chain combines TRBV20-1 with TRBJ2-3, with 7 bases aligning to TRBD1. Trimming removed 6 bases from V and 1 base from J; junction bases left unmatched: 4. Germline CDR1 reads DFQATT; CDR2 reads SNEGSKA (reference sequence). The length of the CDR3 is 13 residues. CDR3 nucleotides: TGCAGTGCAAGGGACAGCCGCACAGATACGCAGTATTTT. This codes for CSARDSRTDTQYF.

This clonotype was picked up a small number of times. V and J are TRBV5-1 and TRBJ2-5; unclear D gene. Trimming shortened V by 2 bases and J by 1 base, and 6 bases separated the two germline ends. CDR1 is SGHRS, CDR2 YFSETQ, per germline. The CDR3 has 13 amino acids. The DNA of the CDR3 is TGCGCCAGCAGCTTAGCCACCCAAGAGACCCAGTACTTC. This codes for CASSLATQETQYF.

This clonotype was detected a few times. The chain employs TRBV29-1 and TRBJ2-7, with D possibly being TRBD1 or TRBD2 (5 bases each). V was clipped by 6 bases and J by 3 bases, with 15 bases between them. CDR1 and CDR2 from the germline V gene are SQVTM and ANQGSEA. The CDR3 is 13 residues long. The CDR3 sequence is CSVGTGRDYEQYF. The CDR3 nucleotides are TGCAGCGTAGGTACGGGACGGGACTACGAGCAGTACTTC.

In its sample, this clonotype was seen a few times. This sequence joins TRBV15 and TRBJ2-7; 8 bases agree with TRBD2. In germline, CDR1 is LNHNV, CDR2 YYDKDF (reference sequence). The CDR3 spans 17 residues. With 0 bases clipped from V and 3 bases from J, the junction kept 10 bases outside the gene matches. CDR3 sequence (DNA): TGTGCCACCAGCAGAGAGGGTGGTAGCGGGGCCCTCTACGAGCAGTACTTC. Translated: CATSREGGSGALYEQYF.

There are many counts of this clonotype. This chain connects TRBV12-3 or TRBV12-4 to TRBJ1-1; no clear D. V was pared by 4 bases and J by 3 bases, with 9 bases between. This CDR3 spans 13 amino acids. The CDR3 bases are TGTGCCAGCAGTTCCCAGAAATACACTGAAGCTTTCTTT. Its translation: CASSSQKYTEAFF.

V gene TRBV15 combines with J gene TRBJ2-1; D tentatively fits TRBD1 or TRBD2 (5 bases each). From germline, CDR1 is LNHNV and CDR2 YYDKDF (reference sequence). The V end was cut by 0 bases, the J end by 7 bases, with 10 bases between. This CDR3 contains 14 residues. CDR3 amino acids: CATSRDKGTNEQFF. The DNA for the CDR3 is TGTGCCACCAGCAGAGATAAGGGGACGAATGAGCAGTTCTTC.

The V gene is TRBV6-5, the J gene TRBJ2-5, with TRBD2 as a possible D gene (7 bases). Trimming removed 0 bases at V and 4 bases at J, with 15 bases between. Germline CDR1 and CDR2: MNHEY and SVGAGI. The CDR3 totals 16 residues. The CDR3: CASSYSWGRERETQYF. CDR3 nucleotides: TGTGCCAGCAGTTACTCGTGGGGGCGGGAGCGAGAGACCCAGTACTTC.

J is TRBJ1-5 and V is TRBV5-5; no firm D call. Germline CDR1 SGHKS, CDR2 YYEKEE (reference sequence). Trimming cost V 0 bases and J 0 bases, with 4 bases left between them. The CDR3 has 14 residues. The CDR3 reads CASSLEHSNQPQHF. As DNA, the CDR3 is TGTGCCAGCAGCTTGGAACATAGCAATCAGCCCCAGCATTTT.

This clonotype has ten or more counts. The J gene is TRBJ1-1, the V gene TRBV6-2 or TRBV6-3; the D is unclear. The ends were cut back, 7 bases at V and 0 bases at J, with 9 bases in the middle. The CDR3 has 13 amino acids. The germline CDR1 and CDR2 sequences are MNHEY and SVGEGT. CDR3 region: CASTDQMNTEAFF. The CDR3 DNA is TGTGCCAGCACCGACCAGATGAACACTGAAGCTTTCTTT.

With respect to this clonotype: A much larger clone lies one base from this, so it may be a read error. The chain joins TRBV6-4 to TRBJ2-7; 7 nucleotides agree with TRBD1. Germline V lookup: CDR1 MRHNA, CDR2 SNTAGT. After removal of 2 bases from V and 0 bases from J, the junction contained 1 base not matched to a gene. This CDR3 has 14 amino acids. In nucleotides, the CDR3 is TGTGCCAGCAGTGACAGACAGGGCTCCTACGAGCAGTACTTC. As protein: CASSDRQGSYEQYF.

This clonotype was detected ten times or more. This sequence joins TRBV5-1 and TRBJ2-5, with D perhaps TRBD1 or TRBD2 (6 bases each). Germline CDR1 SGHRS, CDR2 YFSETQ. The CDR3 totals 14 residues. Trimming pared 7 bases from V and 5 bases from J, leaving 18 bases between. CDR3 loop: CASAPGGPGETQYF. Here the CDR3 DNA reads TGCGCCAGCGCCCCTGGGGGGCCAGGGGAGACCCAGTACTTC.

The chain combines TRBV28 with TRBJ1-5; TRBD1 aligns across 10 bases. Germline V gene lookup returns CDR1 MDHEN and CDR2 SYDVKM. V lost 5 bases to trimming and J lost 3 bases; unmatched junction nucleotides: 13. The CDR3 sequence is 18 residues long. The chain's CDR3 is CASSRPGTGERDNQPQHF. CDR3 coding DNA: TGTGCCAGCAGTCGTCCCGGGACAGGGGAGAGGGACAATCAGCCCCAGCATTTT.

The chain recombines TRBV7-9 with TRBJ2-3; no clear D. This CDR3 spans 13 amino acids. Trimming removed 4 bases from V and 6 bases from J, with 11 bases in between. CDR1 SEHNR and CDR2 FQNEAQ come from the germline V gene (reference sequence). DNA of the CDR3: TGTGCCAGCAGCTCCCCCGGAGCGGATACGCAGTATTTT. Protein: CASSSPGADTQYF.

The chain links TRBV7-9 to TRBJ2-7; tentatively, D is TRBD1 (6 bases). The CDR3 spans 13 residues. V lost 3 bases and J lost 5, with 11 bases in between. Germline V gives CDR1 SEHNR, CDR2 FQNEAQ (reference sequence). The CDR3 DNA reads TGTGCCAGCAGCTTCCGGGACATCCACGAGCAGTACTTC. Translating gives CASSFRDIHEQYF.

This sequence joins TRBV4-1 and TRBJ1-5; possible D gene TRBD1, 6 bases. Trimming removed 1 base at V and 5 bases at J, with 12 bases between. The CDR3 spans 15 residues. Germline values: CDR1 MGHRA, CDR2 YSYEKL. In DNA, the CDR3 is TGCGCCAGCAGCCAAGTAGAAGGGGGGTATCAGCCCCAGCATTTT. It is translated as CASSQVEGGYQPQHF.

This clonotype has a count of ten or more. This chain uses TRBV5-6 with TRBJ2-5; TRBD1 might be the D (6 bases). Germline loops: CDR1 SGHDT, CDR2 YYEEEE. The CDR3 has 18 amino acids. V was trimmed by 4 bases and J by 7 bases, leaving 29 bases between them. As DNA, the CDR3 is TGTGCCAGCAGCCTCGGACAGATTAGGAGGTTTACTATAAGGACCCAGTACTTC. Amino acids: CASSLGQIRRFTIRTQYF.

This clonotype has at least ten counts. The chain couples TRBV4-3 to TRBJ1-2; no definite D call. In germline, CDR1 is LGHNA, CDR2 YSLEER. The CDR3 covers 15 residues. V was clipped by 4 bases and J by 4 bases, with 16 bases between them. The CDR3 sequence is CASSLNVGDGYGYTF. The CDR3 DNA follows: TGCGCCAGCAGCCTCAACGTCGGCGACGGCTATGGCTACACCTTC.

The chain employs TRBV4-2 and TRBJ2-7; 10 bases align to TRBD2. The CDR3 has 15 amino acids. Trimming cost V 6 bases and J 4 bases; bases outside gene matches: 9. Germline V gives CDR1 LGHNA, CDR2 YNFKEQ. The CDR3 DNA sequence: TGTGCCAGCAGTCCCATAGCGGGGGGAAAATACGAGCAGTACTTC. This translates into CASSPIAGGKYEQYF.

This clonotype was observed a handful of times. The genes are TRBV9 and TRBJ2-1; perhaps TRBD2 as D (5 bases). Looked up from germline, CDR1 is SGDLS and CDR2 is YYNGEE. Trimming pared 4 bases from V and 0 bases from J, leaving 11 bases between. The CDR3 is made up of 15 amino acids. CDR3 in amino acids: CASSREFSSYNEQFF. The CDR3, as DNA: TGTGCCAGCAGCAGGGAGTTCAGCTCCTACAATGAGCAGTTCTTC. The whole variable domain, remainder taken from reference TRBV9 and TRBJ2-1, is DSGVTQTPKHLITATGQRVTLRCSPRSGDLSVYWYQQSLDQGLQFLIQYYNGEERAKGNILERFSAQQFPDLHSELNLSSLELGDSALYFCASSREFSSYNEQFFGPGTRLTVL.

This clonotype has a handful of counts. This rearrangement joins TRBV12-3 or TRBV12-4 to TRBJ2-2, with a possible D match to TRBD1 (6 bases). V was shortened by 8 bases and J by 6 bases, with 16 bases between the two germline ends. This CDR3 is 14 amino acids long. The CDR3 region is CASVMRGYSGELFF. The CDR3 DNA reads TGTGCCAGCGTAATGAGGGGGTATTCCGGGGAGCTGTTTTTT.

Details on this clonotype: The junction departs from germline at one end; a sequencing error may be responsible. V usage is TRBV7-3 and J usage is TRBJ2-1, with 7 bases fitting TRBD2. The length of the CDR3 is 13 residues. Per the germline V gene, CDR1 is SGHTA and CDR2 is FQGTGA. The CDR3 DNA reads as TGTGCCAGCATCTTAACGGGGGGTCCTGAGCAGTTCTTC. This translates into CASILTGGPEQFF.

This clonotype has at least ten counts. The chain links TRBV4-1 to TRBJ2-7; D gene unclear. CDR3 length: 14 residues. Germline V lookup: CDR1 MGHRA, CDR2 YSYEKL. Trimming cost V 4 bases and J 0 bases, with 10 bases left between them. CDR3 bases: TGCGCCAGCAGCCGAGGATTGAGCTCCTACGAGCAGTACTTC. It specifies CASSRGLSSYEQYF.

There are many counts of this clonotype. The chain carries TRBV15 and TRBJ2-5; perhaps D is TRBD1 or TRBD2 (5 bases each). Trimming cost V 1 base and J 4 bases, with 13 bases left between them. CDR3 length: 15 residues. Germline V gives CDR1 LNHNV, CDR2 YYDKDF (reference sequence). The CDR3 loop reads CATSRVGPSRETQYF. The CDR3, as DNA: TGTGCCACCAGCAGAGTGGGACCTAGCAGAGAGACCCAGTACTTC.